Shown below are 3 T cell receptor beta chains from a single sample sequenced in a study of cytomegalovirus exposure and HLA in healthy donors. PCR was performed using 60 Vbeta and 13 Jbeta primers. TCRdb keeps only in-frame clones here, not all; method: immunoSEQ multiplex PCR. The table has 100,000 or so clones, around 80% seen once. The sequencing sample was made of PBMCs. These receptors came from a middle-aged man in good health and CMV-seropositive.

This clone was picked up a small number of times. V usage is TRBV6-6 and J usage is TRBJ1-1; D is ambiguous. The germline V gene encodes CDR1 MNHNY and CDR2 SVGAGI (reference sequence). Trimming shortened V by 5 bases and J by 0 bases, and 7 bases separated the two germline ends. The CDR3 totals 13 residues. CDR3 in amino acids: CASSRNMNTEAFF. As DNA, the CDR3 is TGTGCCAGCAGTCGAAACATGAACACTGAAGCTTTCTTT.

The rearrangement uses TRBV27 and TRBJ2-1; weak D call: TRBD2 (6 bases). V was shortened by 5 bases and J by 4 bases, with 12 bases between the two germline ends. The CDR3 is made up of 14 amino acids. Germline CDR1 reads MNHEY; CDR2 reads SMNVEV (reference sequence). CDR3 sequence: CASSTGTAYNEQFF. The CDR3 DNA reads TGTGCCAGCAGTACCGGGACTGCTTACAATGAGCAGTTCTTC.

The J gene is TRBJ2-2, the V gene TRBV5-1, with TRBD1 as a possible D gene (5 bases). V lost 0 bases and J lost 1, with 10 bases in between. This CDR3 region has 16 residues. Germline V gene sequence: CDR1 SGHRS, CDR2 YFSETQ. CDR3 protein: CASSLEVQENTGELFF. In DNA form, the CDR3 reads TGCGCCAGCAGCTTGGAGGTACAGGAGAACACCGGGGAGCTGTTTTTT.